One sample yielded the 28 T cell receptor beta chains listed below, sequenced in a study of blood T cell repertoires in COVID-19. Profiling relied on immunoSEQ multiplex PCR, and the TCRdb table lists in-frame clones only, not all of them. The sample records 30,000 to 40,000 clones, 75% to 90% being singletons. The sample taken for sequencing was peripheral blood. The receptors originated from a human donor in a cohort sampled during active COVID-19.

This clone has only one observation. The chain carries TRBV19 and TRBJ2-1; possibly TRBD1 for D (5 bases). Germline-derived CDR1 and CDR2 are LNHDA and SQIVND (reference sequence). The CDR3 has 18 residues. V lost 0 bases to trimming and J lost 7 bases, with 22 bases between them. CDR3 loop: CASSIEPTRNKGRNEQFF. CDR3 nucleotides: TGTGCCAGTAGTATAGAGCCGACGAGGAATAAGGGGCGGAATGAGCAGTTCTTC.

The chain is built from TRBV23-1 and TRBJ2-7; D perhaps matches TRBD2 (6 bases). TRBV23-1 falls under the ORF class, with uncertain function. V shed 2 bases and J shed 2 bases, with 16 bases lying between them. The length of the CDR3 is 16 residues. The CDR3 is CASSQNTEEGTYEQYF. The CDR3 DNA reads TGCGCCAGCAGTCAAAATACAGAGGAGGGGACCTACGAGCAGTACTTC.

This clone came up once. V and J are TRBV28 and TRBJ1-4, with a weak D call TRBD1 (6 bases). Trimming took 1 base from V and 2 from J, leaving 11 bases between them. This CDR3 spans 16 amino acids. CDR1 and CDR2 from the germline V gene are MDHEN and SYDVKM. This chain's CDR3 is CASSLSGVLTNEKLFF. The CDR3 coding sequence is TGTGCCAGCAGTTTATCAGGGGTCCTCACTAATGAAAAACTGTTTTTT.

The chain carries TRBV5-5 and TRBJ2-1; maybe TRBD1 (7 bases). Looked up from germline, CDR1 is SGHKS and CDR2 is YYEKEE (reference sequence). The V end lost 4 bases, the J end lost 9 bases, and 17 bases lay between the germline ends. This CDR3 comprises 14 residues. This CDR3 is CASSGGTVYGEQFF. The CDR3 DNA sequence: TGTGCCAGCAGCGGGGGGACAGTATATGGTGAGCAGTTCTTC.

The chain combines TRBV6-5 with TRBJ1-6; D is unclear. With 6 bases removed from V and 7 bases from J, the gap between germline ends came to 10 bases. This CDR3 region has 13 residues. The germline CDR1 and CDR2 sequences are MNHEY and SVGAGI. CDR3 nucleotides: TGTGCCAGCAGGAGGGTGTCGAATTCACCCCTCCACTTT. Its protein product is CASRRVSNSPLHF.

V is TRBV6-5 and J is TRBJ1-2, with 8 bases that match TRBD1. V lost 5 bases and J lost 8; bases outside the gene matches: 10. Germline V lookup: CDR1 MNHEY, CDR2 SVGAGI. CDR3 length: 14 residues. CDR3: CASSTDRGSGGYTF. In nucleotides, the CDR3 is TGTGCCAGCAGTACCGACAGGGGATCCGGCGGCTACACCTTC.

V is TRBV7-2 and J is TRBJ2-1, with no clear D. CDR1 and CDR2 (germline): SGHTA, FQGNSA. Trimming removed 4 bases at V and 0 bases at J, with 13 bases between. The CDR3 extends over 16 amino acids. This chain's CDR3 is CASSSRGRDSYNEQFF. DNA of the CDR3: TGTGCCAGCAGCTCCCGAGGTCGCGACTCCTACAATGAGCAGTTCTTC. Variable domain in full (rest from reference TRBV7-2 and TRBJ2-1): GAGVSQSPSNKVTEKGKDVELRCDPISGHTALYWYRQSLGQGLEFLIYFQGNSAPDKSGLPSDRFSAERTGGSVSTLTIQRTQQEDSAVYLCASSSRGRDSYNEQFFGPGTRLTVL.

This clone was counted once. The V call is TRBV2, the J call TRBJ2-3, with 7 bases identical to TRBD1. The germline V gene has CDR1 SNHLY and CDR2 FYNNEI. CDR3 length equals 13 residues. Germline trimming cut 10 bases from V and 4 bases from J; bases unmatched to any gene: 8. The CDR3 loop is CATPRQGADTQYF. CDR3 in DNA: TGTGCCACCCCAAGGCAGGGGGCAGATACGCAGTATTTT.

This clone was found once. The genes are TRBV5-5 and TRBJ1-1; D is perhaps TRBD1 (6 bases). Germline lookup yields CDR1 SGHKS and CDR2 YYEKEE (reference sequence). This CDR3 is 15 amino acids long. Trimming took off 8 bases at V and 0 bases at J, with 17 bases between the two ends. The chain's CDR3 is CASQGIFALNTEAFF. The CDR3 nucleotides are TGTGCCAGTCAGGGGATTTTCGCATTGAACACTGAAGCTTTCTTT.

The chain has TRBV7-9 and TRBJ2-7, with a tentative D call TRBD1 (6 bases). Germline CDR1 SEHNR, CDR2 FQNEAQ (reference sequence). The CDR3 covers 14 residues. V lost 4 bases to trimming and J lost 5 bases, with 15 bases between them. The CDR3 DNA reads TGTGCCAGCAGCTCCCGACAGGACGAGGACGAGCAGTACTTC. Amino acid sequence: CASSSRQDEDEQYF.

V is TRBV4-1 and J is TRBJ2-5; 9 nucleotides line up with TRBD2. CDR3 length: 16 residues. CDR1 and CDR2 (germline): MGHRA, YSYEKL. The V segment lost 4 bases and the J segment 3 bases; nucleotides outside the gene matches: 9. The DNA for the CDR3 is TGCGCCAGCAGCCGTGAGGCGGGGGGGCTGAAAGAGACCCAGTACTTC. This translates into CASSREAGGLKETQYF.

The chain couples TRBV15 to TRBJ1-4, with D uncertain. The CDR3 totals 16 residues. Trimming took 0 bases from V and 7 from J, leaving 15 bases between them. CDR1 and CDR2 from the germline V gene are LNHNV and YYDKDF (reference sequence). CDR3 region: CATSRDRARGSEKLFF. The CDR3 coding sequence is TGTGCCACCAGCAGAGATCGGGCTAGAGGGAGTGAAAAACTGTTTTTT.

This chain connects TRBV27 to TRBJ2-3; possible D gene TRBD2, 5 bases. Trimming stripped 7 bases from V and 2 bases from J, with 16 bases between. Germline CDR1 MNHEY, CDR2 SMNVEV (reference sequence). The CDR3 has 15 residues. CDR3 loop: CASINRGPLTDTQYF. The CDR3 coding sequence is TGTGCCAGCATCAACCGAGGGCCGCTCACAGATACGCAGTATTTT.

The chain is built from TRBV30 and TRBJ2-7, with TRBD1 matching over 7 bases. The germline gives CDR1 GTSNPN, CDR2 SVGIG (reference sequence). The length of the CDR3 is 12 residues. The ends lost 4 bases at V and 4 bases at J; junction bases unmatched: 4. The DNA of the CDR3 is TGTGCCTGGAACAGGGGAACTTACGAGCAGTACTTC. It translates to CAWNRGTYEQYF. Supplemented by reference TRBV30 and TRBJ2-7, the full variable domain reads SQTIHQWPATLVQPVGSPLSLECTVEGTSNPNLYWYRQAAGRGLQLLFYSVGIGQISSEVPQNLSASRPQDRQFILSSKKLLLSDSGFYLCAWNRGTYEQYFGPGTRLTVT.

This sequence joins TRBV10-3 and TRBJ2-7, with D tentatively TRBD1 (6 bases). Trimming cost V 10 bases and J 0 bases, with 13 bases left between them. CDR3 length equals 13 residues. In germline, CDR1 is ENHRY, CDR2 SYGVKD. Here the CDR3 DNA reads TGTGCCACAGGGACAAGCCGCTCCTACGAGCAGTACTTC. It encodes CATGTSRSYEQYF.

The chain couples TRBV19 to TRBJ1-2, with TRBD1 matching 10 bases. The J segment lost 8 bases and the V segment lost 0 bases, leaving 3 bases of the junction unmatched. This CDR3 has 14 amino acids. Germline CDR1 is LNHDA and CDR2 is SQIVND (reference sequence). The CDR3 protein is CASSIDGDRGGYTF. CDR3 DNA sequence: TGTGCCAGTAGTATAGATGGGGACAGGGGCGGCTACACCTTC.

The count of this clone is one. V gene TRBV30 combines with J gene TRBJ2-2; no reliable D call. This CDR3 has 15 amino acids. The germline V gene encodes CDR1 GTSNPN and CDR2 SVGIG (reference sequence). Trimming cost V 1 base and J 3 bases, with 12 bases left between them. The CDR3 reads CAWSAPFRYTGELFF. The CDR3 nucleotides read TGTGCCTGGAGTGCCCCTTTTCGTTACACCGGGGAGCTGTTTTTT.

The chain carries TRBV7-2 and TRBJ1-6; perhaps TRBD1 as D (5 bases). This CDR3 has 13 amino acids. V lost 4 bases and J lost 8, with 9 bases in between. The V gene's germline CDR1 is SGHTA and CDR2 FQGNSA. Here the CDR3 DNA reads TGTGCCAGCAGCTGGGACTTGGATTCACCCCTCCACTTT. Amino acids: CASSWDLDSPLHF.

The J gene is TRBJ1-2, the V gene TRBV29-1; tentative D call: TRBD1 (5 bases). Trimming cost V 5 bases and J 3 bases, with 16 bases left between them. CDR1 SQVTM and CDR2 ANQGSEA come from the germline V gene. The CDR3 covers 14 residues. The CDR3, as DNA: TGCAGCGTTAGAGGCGCGGGGGAGGACTATGGCTACACCTTC. Its translation is CSVRGAGEDYGYTF.

CDR3 DNA sequence: TGTGCCAGCAATAAGGGACAGGGGGATTCACCCCTCCACTTT. Translated: CASNKGQGDSPLHF. The chain links TRBV6-5 to TRBJ1-6, with TRBD1 identical over 11 bases. Germline V lookup: CDR1 MNHEY, CDR2 SVGAGI. Trimming took 7 bases from V and 8 from J; bases not matched to a gene: 4. This CDR3 spans 14 amino acids.

This clone was counted only a few times. This sequence joins TRBV2 and TRBJ1-5; D may be TRBD1 (6 bases). CDR3 length: 14 residues. CDR1 is SNHLY, CDR2 FYNNEI, per germline. V lost 5 bases and J lost 0, with 8 bases in between. In DNA, the CDR3 is TGTGCCAGCAGTAGGGACACTAGCAATCAGCCCCAGCATTTT. It translates to CASSRDTSNQPQHF.

The V gene is TRBV18, the J gene TRBJ1-1; D perhaps matches TRBD1 (6 bases). This CDR3 spans 14 amino acids. Per the germline V gene, CDR1 is KGHSH and CDR2 is LQKENI. Trimming pared 2 bases from V and 4 bases from J, leaving 11 bases between. As DNA, the CDR3 is TGTGCCAGCTCACCATCTAGGGGGGGCACTGAAGCTTTCTTT. Translating it yields CASSPSRGGTEAFF.

V is TRBV11-2 and J is TRBJ2-7; weak D call: TRBD2 (6 bases). The CDR3 runs 13 residues. The germline V gene has CDR1 SGHAT and CDR2 FQNNGV. V was shortened by 5 bases and J by 0 bases, with 8 bases between the two germline ends. The CDR3 DNA follows: TGTGCCAGCAGCCGGGGACTCTCCTACGAGCAGTACTTC. Translated, it gives CASSRGLSYEQYF.

The chain employs TRBV21-1 and TRBJ2-5; the table calls TRBD2, which could not be checked here. TRBV21-1 is deemed a pseudogene. The CDR3 is 17 amino acids. CDR3 region: CASSKEGTSGSRETQYF. CDR3 in DNA: TGTGCCAGCAGCAAAGAAGGGACTAGCGGGAGTAGGGAGACCCAGTACTTC.

The genes are TRBV6-6 and TRBJ2-5; 12 bases fit TRBD2. V gave up 2 bases and J gave up 5 bases; unmatched junction bases: 0. Germline V gene lookup returns CDR1 MNHNY and CDR2 SVGAGI (reference sequence). This CDR3 is 14 amino acids long. The CDR3 loop is CASSYTSGRETQYF. The CDR3, as DNA: TGTGCCAGCAGTTACACTAGCGGGAGGGAGACCCAGTACTTC.

The chain links TRBV5-6 to TRBJ1-4, with D tentatively TRBD1 (6 bases). V was pared by 4 bases and J by 5 bases, with 12 bases between. The length of the CDR3 is 14 residues. The germline V gene has CDR1 SGHDT and CDR2 YYEEEE. The CDR3 protein is CASSPWTENEKLFF. In DNA form, the CDR3 reads TGTGCCAGCAGCCCATGGACAGAGAATGAAAAACTGTTTTTT.

This chain uses TRBV18 with TRBJ1-2; 10 bases are shared with TRBD1. The CDR3 spans 15 residues. V lost 3 bases and J lost 4; bases outside the gene matches: 5. Germline assignment: CDR1 KGHSH and CDR2 LQKENI. DNA of the CDR3: TGTGCCAGCTCACCCCGGACAGGGGGTGGCTATGGCTACACCTTC. This codes for CASSPRTGGGYGYTF. The variable domain in full, completed from reference TRBV18 and TRBJ1-2, reads NAGVMQNPRHLVRRRGQEARLRCSPMKGHSHVYWYRQLPEEGLKFMVYLQKENIIDESGMPKERFSAEFPKEGPSILRIQQVVRGDSAAYFCASSPRTGGGYGYTFGSGTRLTVV.

The chain carries TRBV5-1 and TRBJ2-1; TRBD1 matches 7 bases. This CDR3 has 15 residues. Trimming cost V 5 bases and J 2 bases; bases outside gene matches: 7. Germline CDR1 SGHRS, CDR2 YFSETQ. CDR3 amino acids: CASSWTGTAYNEQFF. CDR3 DNA: TGCGCCAGCAGTTGGACCGGGACAGCCTACAATGAGCAGTTCTTC.